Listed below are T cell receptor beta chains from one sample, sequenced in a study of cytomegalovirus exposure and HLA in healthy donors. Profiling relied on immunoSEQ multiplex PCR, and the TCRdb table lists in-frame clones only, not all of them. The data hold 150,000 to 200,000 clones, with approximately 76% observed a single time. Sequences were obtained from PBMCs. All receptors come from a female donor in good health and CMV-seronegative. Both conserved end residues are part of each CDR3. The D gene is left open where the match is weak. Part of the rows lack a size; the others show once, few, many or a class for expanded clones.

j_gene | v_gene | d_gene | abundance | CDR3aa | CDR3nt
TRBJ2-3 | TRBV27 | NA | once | CASRYGLNTDTQYF | TGTGCCAGCAGGTACGGACTTAACACAGATACGCAGTATTTT
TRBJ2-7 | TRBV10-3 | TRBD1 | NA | CAISDRDRGLDEQYF | TGTGCCATCAGTGATCGAGACAGGGGTTTGGACGAGCAGTACTTC
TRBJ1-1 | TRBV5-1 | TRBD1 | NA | CASSNGQVEAFF | TGCGCCAGCAGCAACGGACAGGTTGAAGCTTTCTTT
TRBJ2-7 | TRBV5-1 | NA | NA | CASSLAADSYEQYF | TGCGCCAGCAGCTTGGCCGCGGATTCCTACGAGCAGTACTTC
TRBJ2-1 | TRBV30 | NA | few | CAWSVEGRNEQFF | TGTGCCTGGAGTGTGGAGGGCAGGAATGAGCAGTTCTTC
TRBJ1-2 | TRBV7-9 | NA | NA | CASSPMTGNYGYTF | TGTGCCAGCAGCCCCATGACAGGCAACTATGGCTACACCTTC
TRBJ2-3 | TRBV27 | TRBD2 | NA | CASSEPGTRFPQYF | TGTGCCAGCAGTGAACCCGGGACTAGGTTTCCGCAGTATTTT
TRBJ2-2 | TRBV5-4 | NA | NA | CASSSPGDTGELFF | TGTGCCAGCAGCTCCCCAGGGGACACCGGGGAGCTGTTTTTT
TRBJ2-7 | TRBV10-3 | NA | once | CAISVGQGGEQYF | TGTGCCATCAGTGTAGGGCAGGGAGGCGAGCAGTACTTC
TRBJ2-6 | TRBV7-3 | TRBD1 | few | CASSFGTAGANVLTF | TGTGCCAGCAGCTTTGGGACAGCTGGGGCCAACGTCCTGACTTTC
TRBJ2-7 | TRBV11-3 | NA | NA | CASSPASGPYEQYF | TGTGCCAGCAGTCCGGCCAGCGGACCCTACGAGCAGTACTTC
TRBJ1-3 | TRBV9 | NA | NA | CASSVDLGNTIYF | TGTGCCAGCAGCGTAGATCTGGGAAACACCATATATTTT
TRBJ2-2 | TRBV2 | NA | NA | CASSEYEGGSGELFF | TGTGCCAGCAGTGAATATGAGGGAGGATCCGGGGAGCTGTTTTTT
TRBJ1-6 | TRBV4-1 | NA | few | CASSQEQGWVNSPLHF | TGCGCCAGCAGCCAAGAACAGGGATGGGTCAATTCACCCCTCCACTTT
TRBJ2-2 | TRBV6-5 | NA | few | CASSDRDIGELFF | TGTGCCAGCAGTGATAGAGATATCGGGGAGCTGTTTTTT
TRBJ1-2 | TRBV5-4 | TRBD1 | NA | CASSLRTGVNHGYTF | TGTGCCAGCAGCTTGAGGACAGGCGTTAACCATGGCTACACCTTC
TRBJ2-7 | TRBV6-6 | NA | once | CASSHQGPYEQYF | TGTGCCAGCAGTCACCAGGGCCCGTACGAGCAGTACTTC
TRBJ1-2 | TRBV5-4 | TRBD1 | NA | CASSLTRDRGEYGYTF | TGTGCCAGCAGCTTGACCCGGGACAGGGGGGAATATGGCTACACCTTC
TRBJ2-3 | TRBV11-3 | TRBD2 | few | CASSPGTSGRTDTQYF | TGTGCCAGCAGCCCAGGGACTAGCGGGAGGACAGATACGCAGTATTTT
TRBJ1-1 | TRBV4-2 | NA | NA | CASSQDGGQNTEAFF | TGTGCCAGCAGCCAAGACGGCGGACAAAACACTGAAGCTTTCTTT
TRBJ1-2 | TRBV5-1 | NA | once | CASREGVGANYGYTF | TGCGCCAGCAGGGAAGGGGTTGGAGCTAACTATGGCTACACCTTC
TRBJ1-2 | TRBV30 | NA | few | CAWSRQGNYGYTF | TGTGCCTGGAGTCGCCAGGGGAACTATGGCTACACCTTC
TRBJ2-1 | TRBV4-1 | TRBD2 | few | CASSQEGLAVYNEQFF | TGCGCCAGCAGCCAAGAAGGACTAGCGGTGTACAATGAGCAGTTCTTC
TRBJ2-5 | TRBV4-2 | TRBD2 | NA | CASSQGGSGGAQETQYF | TGTGCCAGCAGCCAAGGCGGTAGCGGGGGAGCCCAAGAGACCCAGTACTTC
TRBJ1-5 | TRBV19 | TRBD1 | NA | CASTGTGAEGPQHF | TGTGCCAGTACCGGGACAGGGGCCGAGGGGCCCCAGCATTTT
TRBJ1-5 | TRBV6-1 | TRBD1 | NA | CASSVTGVREPQHF | TGTGCCAGCAGTGTGACAGGGGTAAGAGAGCCCCAGCATTTT
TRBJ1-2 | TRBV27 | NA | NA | CASSRTGGGGYGYTF | TGTGCCAGCAGCCGTACCGGGGGAGGTGGGTATGGCTACACCTTC
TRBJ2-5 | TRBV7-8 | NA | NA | CASMQQGVEQETQYF | TGTGCCAGCATGCAACAGGGAGTGGAACAAGAGACCCAGTACTTC
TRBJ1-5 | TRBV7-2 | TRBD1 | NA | CASSLAADRDRRNQPQHF | TGTGCCAGCAGCTTAGCGGCAGACAGGGATCGTCGCAATCAGCCCCAGCATTTT
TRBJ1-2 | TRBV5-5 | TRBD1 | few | CASSLDRDRGDGYTF | TGTGCCAGCAGCTTGGATCGGGACAGGGGGGATGGCTACACCTTC
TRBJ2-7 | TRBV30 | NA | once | CAWSGDSYEQYF | TGTGCCTGGAGTGGAGACAGCTACGAGCAGTACTTC
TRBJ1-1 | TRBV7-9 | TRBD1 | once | CASSLRQGEAFF | TGTGCCAGCAGCTTAAGACAGGGTGAAGCTTTCTTT
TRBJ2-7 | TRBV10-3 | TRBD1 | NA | CAISEEISTGTSSYEQYF | TGTGCCATCAGTGAGGAGATATCGACAGGGACCTCGTCCTACGAGCAGTACTTC
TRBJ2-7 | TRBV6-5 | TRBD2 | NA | CASRPGLVPSYEQYF | TGTGCCAGCAGACCGGGACTAGTACCATCCTACGAGCAGTACTTC
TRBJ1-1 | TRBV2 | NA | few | CAARQEMNTEAFF | TGTGCCGCCAGACAGGAGATGAACACTGAAGCTTTCTTT
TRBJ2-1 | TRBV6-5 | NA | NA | CASSSRISIRYNEQFF | TGTGCCAGCAGTTCGCGTATAAGTATACGGTACAATGAGCAGTTCTTC
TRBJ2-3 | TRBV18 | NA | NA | CASSPSGGGTDTQYF | TGTGCCAGCTCACCGTCCGGGGGTGGGACAGATACGCAGTATTTT
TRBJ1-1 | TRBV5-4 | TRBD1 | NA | CASSLDRGLLAFF | TGTGCCAGCAGCTTGGACAGGGGGCTTCTAGCTTTCTTT
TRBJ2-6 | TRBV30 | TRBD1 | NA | CAWSEKYGTGSGANVLTF | TGTGCCTGGAGTGAAAAGTACGGGACAGGGAGTGGGGCCAACGTCCTGACTTTC
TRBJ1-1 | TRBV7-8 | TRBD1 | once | CASSLTWGTGNTEAFF | TGTGCCAGCAGCCTAACTTGGGGGACAGGGAACACTGAAGCTTTCTTT
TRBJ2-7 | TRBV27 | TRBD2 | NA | CASSASTSGNYEQYF | TGTGCCAGCAGTGCCTCGACTAGCGGAAACTACGAGCAGTACTTC
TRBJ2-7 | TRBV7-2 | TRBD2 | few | CASSPGLDPIYEQYF | TGTGCCAGCAGTCCCGGACTAGACCCGATCTACGAGCAGTACTTC
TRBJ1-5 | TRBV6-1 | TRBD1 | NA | CASSEARTGQNQPQHF | TGTGCCAGCAGTGAAGCTAGGACAGGGCAGAATCAGCCCCAGCATTTT
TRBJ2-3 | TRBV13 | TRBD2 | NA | CASSLGGGVGDTQYF | TGTGCCAGCAGCTTAGGCGGGGGGGTGGGAGATACGCAGTATTTT
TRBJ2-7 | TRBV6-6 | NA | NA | CASRASTGYEQYF | TGTGCCAGCCGTGCGAGTACGGGGTACGAGCAGTACTTC
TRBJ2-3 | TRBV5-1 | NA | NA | CASSSPEALNADTQYF | TGCGCCAGCAGCTCCCCTGAAGCCCTGAACGCAGATACGCAGTATTTT
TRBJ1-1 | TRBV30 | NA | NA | CAWSELRDTEAFF | TGTGCCTGGAGTGAGTTACGGGATACTGAAGCTTTCTTT
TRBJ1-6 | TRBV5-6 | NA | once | CASSLGHAGQNSPLHF | TGTGCCAGCAGCTTGGGTCACGCAGGGCAGAATTCACCCCTCCACTTT
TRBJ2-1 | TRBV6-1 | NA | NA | CASSVEGQLFNEQFF | TGTGCCAGCAGTGTGGAAGGACAGCTTTTCAATGAGCAGTTCTTC